This T cell receptor (beta chain) was recorded in a study of T cell responses to AZD1222 COVID-19 vaccine. Study findings and constraints: Donors in the cohort were predominantly white British and more often female, and clonal diversity was possibly underestimated. Spike-wide vaccine-associated CD4 TCRs dominated at 160-218 and 743-854. No repertoire was sampled before or during the peak T cell response, only after it.

The protocol was immunoSEQ multiplex PCR, while the TCRdb copy is restricted to in-frame clones and leaves out a portion. The table lists approximately 85,000 clones, roughly nine tenths of them singletons. In regard to this clone: Its specificity is not known.

The CDR3 spans 16 residues. The source of this sequence is an adult in good health. This specimen was peripheral blood, taken on day 0 of AZD1222 vaccination. V is TRBV21-1 and J is TRBJ1-2; no DNA check was done on the table's D call, TRBD1. TRBV21-1 is annotated as a pseudogene. The CDR3 here is CASSKALGQGFHGYTF. The CDR3 bases are TGTGCCAGCAGCAAAGCGCTAGGACAGGGATTCCATGGCTACACCTTC.